Below are 29 T cell receptor beta chains sequenced from a single sample in a study of early T cells in non-severe SARS-CoV-2 infection. MiXCR, applied by TCRdb to the 5' RACE reads, yields one record per CDR3 protein. This sample has about 54,000 distinct CDR3 sequences, with 6.5% to 7.5% found just once. Here the sequenced sample was whole blood, taken at baseline. Every receptor here comes from an adult who was a healthcare worker with PCR-confirmed SARS-CoV-2 infection or an uninfected control (not recorded which).

There are many counts of this clonotype. The V gene is TRBV20-1, the J gene TRBJ1-4; tentatively, D is TRBD1 (5 bases). This CDR3 is 12 amino acids long. Trimming removed 7 bases at V and 8 bases at J, with 14 bases between. Germline assignment: CDR1 DFQATT and CDR2 SNEGSKA (reference sequence). The CDR3 region is CSVGGYREKLFF. As DNA, the CDR3 is TGCAGTGTGGGGGGATATAGGGAAAAACTGTTTTTT.

A few counts support this clonotype. This chain links TRBV20-1 with TRBJ2-7; possible D gene TRBD2, 6 bases. V was trimmed by 5 bases and J by 4 bases, leaving 21 bases between them. The germline V gene encodes CDR1 DFQATT and CDR2 SNEGSKA (reference sequence). The CDR3 spans 15 residues. The CDR3, as DNA: TGCAGTGCTCCTCACCGGGACCCGGAGGGGTACGAGCAGTACTTC. Protein product: CSAPHRDPEGYEQYF.

The rearrangement uses TRBV20-1 and TRBJ2-4, with a weak D call TRBD2 (6 bases). CDR1 and CDR2 from the germline V gene are DFQATT and SNEGSKA (reference sequence). The V end was cut by 0 bases, the J end by 1 base, with 7 bases between. The CDR3 is 14 amino acids. CDR3 nucleotides: TGCAGTGCTAGAGAGGCGGGGGCCAAAAACATTCAGTACTTC. As protein: CSAREAGAKNIQYF.

This clonotype was found a few times. The rearrangement links TRBV18 to TRBJ2-1; either TRBD1 or TRBD2 may fit D (5 bases each). Germline CDR1 and CDR2: KGHSH and LQKENI. V was shortened by 5 bases and J by 7 bases, with 18 bases between the two germline ends. CDR3 length equals 15 residues. CDR3 bases: TGTGCCAGCTCATCGGACTTCGACAGAATAAATGAGCAGTTCTTC. It yields the protein CASSSDFDRINEQFF.

V and J are TRBV7-2 and TRBJ2-5, with TRBD1 matching over 11 bases. V gave up 5 bases and J gave up 0 bases; unmatched junction bases: 8. There are 17 residues in the CDR3. Germline lookup yields CDR1 SGHTA and CDR2 FQGNSA. In DNA, the CDR3 is TGTGCCAGCAGCCTGGGACAGGGGGTTGGTTACCAAGAGACCCAGTACTTC. Protein sequence: CASSLGQGVGYQETQYF.

This clonotype was picked up a small number of times. The chain is built from TRBV6-6 and TRBJ2-3; D uncertain. Trimming shortened V by 0 bases and J by 0 bases, and 7 bases separated the two germline ends. Looked up from germline, CDR1 is MNHNY and CDR2 is SVGAGI (reference sequence). This CDR3 has 15 residues. This CDR3 reads CASSYSDTSTDTQYF. DNA for the CDR3: TGTGCCAGCAGTTACTCAGATACTAGCACAGATACGCAGTATTTT.

The rearrangement joins TRBV6-1 to TRBJ2-1; perhaps TRBD1 as D (5 bases). CDR1 is MNHNS, CDR2 SASEGT, per germline. Trimming pared 11 bases from V and 5 bases from J, leaving 22 bases between. CDR3 length: 15 residues. The CDR3 DNA follows: TGTGCCGGGGCCCATGGGATCGGTTTTAACAATGAGCAGTTCTTC. Translation: CAGAHGIGFNNEQFF.

There are many counts of this clonotype. V usage is TRBV25-1 and J usage is TRBJ1-2; the D gene is possibly TRBD1 (6 bases). The V gene's germline CDR1 is MGHDK and CDR2 SYGVNS. The CDR3 is made up of 15 amino acids. V dropped 1 base and J dropped 2 bases, with 11 bases sitting between them. DNA of the CDR3: TGTGCCAGCAGTGAATTCGGGGGGCCCAACTATGGCTACACCTTC. Protein sequence: CASSEFGGPNYGYTF.

The table lists this clonotype with many counts. J is TRBJ1-1 and V is TRBV6-5; 9 nucleotides align to TRBD1. Germline values: CDR1 MNHEY, CDR2 SVGAGI. CDR3 size: 13 residues. V lost 5 bases to trimming and J lost 7 bases; unmatched junction nucleotides: 5. The CDR3 DNA is TGTGCCAGCAGTCTGGGACAGGGAATTGAAGCTTTCTTT. Protein: CASSLGQGIEAFF.

The chain employs TRBV12-3 or TRBV12-4 and TRBJ1-1, with a weak D call TRBD1 (6 bases). CDR3 length: 14 residues. Trimming shortened V by 6 bases and J by 4 bases, and 15 bases separated the two germline ends. DNA of the CDR3: TGTGCCAGCAGCATGACCAGGGGTTTCACTGAAGCTTTCTTT. Translation: CASSMTRGFTEAFF.

The chain combines TRBV5-1 with TRBJ1-3; D unclear. The V end was cut by 0 bases, the J end by 0 bases, with 10 bases between. CDR3 length: 16 amino acids. Germline values: CDR1 SGHRS, CDR2 YFSETQ. CDR3 amino acids: CASSLEGGYSGNTIYF. The DNA for the CDR3 is TGCGCCAGCAGCTTGGAAGGCGGATACTCTGGAAACACCATATATTTT.

This clonotype was found a few times. The chain uses TRBV28 and TRBJ2-3, with D perhaps being TRBD1 or TRBD2 (5 bases each). The CDR3 consists of 15 residues. The V gene's germline CDR1 is MDHEN and CDR2 SYDVKM. Trimming took 2 bases from V and 2 from J, leaving 11 bases between them. The CDR3 loop is CASSLRGVDTDTQYF. CDR3 DNA: TGTGCCAGCAGTTTAAGGGGAGTAGACACAGATACGCAGTATTTT.

This clonotype has just a few counts. The V call is TRBV12-3 or TRBV12-4, the J call TRBJ1-2; TRBD1 matches at 9 bases. The CDR3 sequence is 13 residues long. J gave up 6 bases and V 5 bases, and 4 bases lay outside the gene matches. The CDR3 nucleotides read TGTGCCAGCAGTCAAGGACAGGGGAATGGCTACACCTTC. It translates to CASSQGQGNGYTF.

This clonotype was detected ten times or more. This chain joins TRBV7-9 and TRBJ2-3; D gene unclear. V was clipped by 4 bases and J by 6 bases, with 17 bases between them. Looked up from germline, CDR1 is SEHNR and CDR2 is FQNEAQ (reference sequence). This CDR3 has 15 residues. In DNA, the CDR3 is TGTGCCAGCAGCTCCCTCGAGTGGCCGACGGATACGCAGTATTTT. It yields the protein CASSSLEWPTDTQYF.

Concerning this clonotype itself: A much larger clone differs from this one at a single base, so this may be a read error. The chain joins TRBV20-1 to TRBJ2-2, with 12 bases aligning to TRBD2. The CDR3 length is 19 residues. Looked up from germline, CDR1 is DFQATT and CDR2 is SNEGSKA (reference sequence). The CDR3 nucleotides are TGCAGTGCTAGAGATATCCTTCGGGCTAGCGGGGGGGACACCGAGGAGCTGTTTTTT. It yields the protein CSARDILRASGGDTEELFF.

This chain joins TRBV5-1 and TRBJ1-2; perhaps TRBD1 as D (5 bases). Germline CDR1 is SGHRS and CDR2 is YFSETQ. V was cut by 2 bases and J by 0 bases, with 8 bases left in between. The CDR3 runs 14 residues. As DNA, the CDR3 is TGCGCCAGCAGCTTAGACAGAGCTAACTATGGCTACACCTTC. Translated: CASSLDRANYGYTF.

This clonotype was seen repeatedly, ten times or more. The chain uses TRBV14 and TRBJ2-1, with D unclear. The CDR3 totals 12 residues. The ends were cut back, 0 bases at V and 9 bases at J, with 6 bases in the middle. Germline CDR1 and CDR2: SGHDN and FVKESK. CDR3 region: CASSQDWGEQFF. In DNA form, the CDR3 reads TGTGCCAGCAGCCAAGATTGGGGTGAGCAGTTCTTC.

This chain joins TRBV28 and TRBJ2-7; D could derive from TRBD1 or TRBD2 (5 bases each). In germline, CDR1 is MDHEN, CDR2 SYDVKM. The length of the CDR3 is 15 residues. Between the trimmed V and J ends, which lost 6 bases and 3 bases, there was a span of 18 bases. CDR3 sequence reads: CASSAGTSFYYEQYF. In nucleotides, the CDR3 is TGTGCCAGCAGCGCCGGGACCTCCTTTTACTACGAGCAGTACTTC.

This clonotype has ten or more counts. The V gene is TRBV10-3, the J gene TRBJ2-1, with TRBD2 as a possible D gene (6 bases). Per germline, CDR1 ENHRY and CDR2 SYGVKD. The CDR3 length is 16 residues. With 3 bases removed from V and 0 bases from J, the gap between germline ends came to 12 bases. CDR3 DNA: TGTGCCATCAGTGATCCAGCGGGTAGCTCCTACAATGAGCAGTTCTTC. Encoded protein: CAISDPAGSSYNEQFF.

This chain joins TRBV28 and TRBJ1-1; D not resolved. Trimming took off 4 bases at V and 1 base at J, with 19 bases between the two ends. The CDR3 spans 17 residues. Germline CDR1 reads MDHEN; CDR2 reads SYDVKM. The CDR3 loop is CASSSRRYGVGNTEAFF. The CDR3 bases are TGTGCCAGCAGTTCAAGGCGGTATGGGGTAGGGAACACTGAAGCTTTCTTT.

This clonotype appeared many times. The gene calls are TRBV29-1 and TRBJ2-5; 8 positions agree with TRBD1. J lost 5 bases, V lost 5 bases, and 4 bases had no gene match. Germline values: CDR1 SQVTM, CDR2 ANQGSEA. The CDR3 runs 12 residues. The CDR3 loop is CSVRTGSETQYF. CDR3 DNA sequence: TGCAGCGTTCGGACAGGGAGTGAGACCCAGTACTTC.

This clonotype was counted only a few times. V gene TRBV6-1 combines with J gene TRBJ1-1; D is possibly TRBD1 (6 bases). The CDR3 extends over 15 amino acids. The V end was cut by 2 bases, the J end by 10 bases, with 20 bases between. Germline V CDR1 and CDR2: MNHNS, SASEGT. Here the CDR3 DNA reads TGTGCCAGCAGTGAAAACTGGGACACCTGGATAGGAGCTTTCTTT. Translated, it gives CASSENWDTWIGAFF.

The chain uses TRBV5-1 and TRBJ2-1; no definite D call. Trimming took off 2 bases at V and 5 bases at J, with 14 bases between the two ends. CDR3 length: 15 amino acids. Germline V CDR1 and CDR2: SGHRS, YFSETQ. The CDR3 DNA is TGCGCCAGCAGCTTCATCTTACAAGGGAACAATGAGCAGTTCTTC. It yields the protein CASSFILQGNNEQFF.

This clonotype was counted at least ten times. The chain joins TRBV4-3 to TRBJ1-1, with 7 bases identical to TRBD1. Germline loops: CDR1 LGHNA, CDR2 YSLEER. The CDR3 spans 16 residues. With V trimmed by 4 bases and J by 3 bases, 11 bases remained unmatched. CDR3 protein: CASSPRPGQWDTEAFF. In DNA, the CDR3 is TGCGCCAGCAGCCCCCGGCCGGGACAGTGGGACACTGAAGCTTTCTTT.

This clonotype was seen only a few times. The rearrangement joins TRBV7-9 to TRBJ2-2, with TRBD1 matching over 8 bases. Germline loops: CDR1 SEHNR, CDR2 FQNEAQ (reference sequence). After removal of 5 bases from V and 7 bases from J, the junction contained 12 bases not matched to a gene. This CDR3 is 16 amino acids long. CDR3 residues: CASSPSDRGRDGELFF. In DNA form, the CDR3 reads TGTGCCAGCAGCCCTAGCGACAGGGGCCGTGACGGGGAGCTGTTTTTT.

This clonotype was counted ten times or more. The chain is built from TRBV4-3 and TRBJ2-3, with 11 bases lining up with TRBD2. The CDR3 has 19 amino acids. Per germline, CDR1 LGHNA and CDR2 YSLEER. With V trimmed by 0 bases and J by 3 bases, 11 bases remained unmatched. The CDR3 is CASSQDFHIAGGLTDTQYF. The CDR3 DNA reads as TGCGCCAGCAGCCAAGATTTCCACATAGCGGGGGGGCTTACAGATACGCAGTATTTT.

This clonotype was seen only a few times. The chain has TRBV28 and TRBJ2-2; the D gene is possibly TRBD2 (6 bases). The CDR3 has 14 amino acids. Germline V gene sequence: CDR1 MDHEN, CDR2 SYDVKM. Deletions cut 2 bases from V and 4 bases from J, with 8 bases between. The CDR3 protein is CASSLQGGTGELFF. The CDR3 region has the DNA TGTGCCAGCAGTTTACAGGGAGGCACCGGGGAGCTGTTTTTT.

The gene calls are TRBV6-4 and TRBJ2-7, with D unclear. CDR1 and CDR2 from the germline V gene are MRHNA and SNTAGT. V lost 1 base to trimming and J lost 0 bases, with 13 bases between them. The CDR3 length is 16 residues. The CDR3 nucleotides are TGTGCCAGCAGTGACTTCCAGGATTGGGGCTCCTACGAGCAGTACTTC. Protein product: CASSDFQDWGSYEQYF.

At least ten counts were recorded for this clonotype. The chain carries TRBV24-1 and TRBJ1-2; D is undetermined. Germline values: CDR1 KGHDR, CDR2 SFDVKD. Trimming pared 2 bases from V and 3 bases from J, leaving 9 bases between. The CDR3 runs 14 residues. This CDR3 is CATSDYSTHYGYTF. CDR3 DNA sequence: TGTGCCACCAGTGATTATTCGACCCACTATGGCTACACCTTC.